This T cell receptor (beta chain) is from a study of T cell repertoires in cytomegalovirus infection. After removal of 4 bases from V and 4 bases from J, the junction contained 17 bases not matched to a gene. This CDR3 is built from 19 residues. Per germline, CDR1 SNHLY and CDR2 FYNNEI. MiXCR, applied by TCRdb to the reads, yields one record per CDR3 protein. Among hundreds of thousands of distinct CDR3 sequences listed, around 10% were seen once. The sequence came from a human donor in good health (CMV status not recorded). Some clones in this sample may be carry-over from other donors' samples. The material sequenced was PBMCs. The chain couples TRBV2 to TRBJ2-7; 12 nucleotides align to TRBD1. CDR3 bases: TGTGCCAGCAGTGCACCCCCGGGACAGGGGGCTAAACGGCCATACGAGCAGTACTTC. It specifies CASSAPPGQGAKRPYEQYF.